A single sample is the source of the 8 T cell receptor beta chains below, sequenced in a study of cytomegalovirus exposure and HLA in healthy donors. PCR employed 60 Vbeta and 13 Jbeta primers. Assay used: immunoSEQ multiplex PCR; TCRdb lists only in-frame clones, some missing. The table lists approximately 100,000 clones. What was sequenced was PBMCs. The source of these receptors is a man in his forties or fifties in good health and CMV-seronegative.

The chain couples TRBV9 to TRBJ2-5; 7 bases are shared with TRBD1. Germline CDR1 is SGDLS and CDR2 is YYNGEE. This CDR3 is built from 14 residues. V was pared by 3 bases and J by 3 bases, with 5 bases of the junction left unmatched. Here the CDR3 DNA reads TGTGCCAGCAGCGGCGACAGGGTAGAAGAGACCCAGTACTTC. This translates into CASSGDRVEETQYF.

V gene TRBV6-5 combines with J gene TRBJ1-1; no definite D call. CDR1 is MNHEY, CDR2 SVGAGI, per germline. The CDR3 loop spans 14 amino acids. The V and J ends lost 2 bases and 5 bases respectively, with 12 bases between them. As DNA, the CDR3 is TGTGCCAGCAGTTACGTAGCCCCGGGGACTGAAGCTTTCTTT. It is translated as CASSYVAPGTEAFF.

J is TRBJ1-1 and V is TRBV7-8, with TRBD1 matching 7 bases. CDR1 and CDR2 from the germline V gene are SGHVS and FQNEAQ. The V and J ends lost 4 bases and 4 bases, in that order; junction bases with no gene match: 6. The CDR3 covers 14 residues. For the CDR3, the DNA is TGTGCCAGCAGCTCAGACAGGGCGGCCACTGAAGCTTTCTTT. Encoded protein: CASSSDRAATEAFF.

The chain carries TRBV15 and TRBJ2-7; TRBD1 matches 9 bases. The V segment lost 0 bases and the J segment 3 bases; nucleotides outside the gene matches: 3. Germline assignment: CDR1 LNHNV and CDR2 YYDKDF (reference sequence). The CDR3 sequence is 15 residues long. The CDR3 DNA is TGTGCCACCAGCAGAGATGGGACAGGGTTCTACGAGCAGTACTTC. As protein: CATSRDGTGFYEQYF.

The gene calls are TRBV2 and TRBJ2-7, with D perhaps TRBD1 (6 bases). The V gene's germline CDR1 is SNHLY and CDR2 FYNNEI. This CDR3 contains 13 residues. V lost 4 bases and J 4 bases, leaving 11 bases between the germline ends. The CDR3 DNA reads as TGTGCCAGCAGTGTACAGGGAGCATACGAGCAGTACTTC. Translating gives CASSVQGAYEQYF.

The rearrangement joins TRBV27 to TRBJ1-6; D is perhaps TRBD1 (6 bases). Trimming took 5 bases from V and 4 from J, leaving 9 bases between them. CDR1 and CDR2 from the germline V gene are MNHEY and SMNVEV (reference sequence). CDR3 size: 14 residues. The CDR3 is CASSLGQYNSPLHF. DNA of the CDR3: TGTGCCAGCAGTCTTGGACAGTATAATTCACCCCTCCACTTT.

The chain is built from TRBV11-2 and TRBJ1-3; 7 bases agree with TRBD1. This CDR3 is 16 amino acids long. Germline lookup yields CDR1 SGHAT and CDR2 FQNNGV. The V gene end was trimmed by 1 base and the J gene end by 0 bases; junction bases not matched to a gene: 3. In DNA, the CDR3 is TGTGCCAGCAGCTTAGTAGGGGGCCTCTCTGGAAACACCATATATTTT. It codes for CASSLVGGLSGNTIYF.

Here the CDR3 DNA reads TGTGCCAGCAGCTCTGCGGGGGGGCGTTCCTACGAGCAGTACTTC. Its protein is CASSSAGGRSYEQYF. This chain uses TRBV7-2 with TRBJ2-7, with 9 bases aligning to TRBD2. V shed 4 bases and J 1 base; nucleotides not matched to a gene: 5. The CDR3 runs 15 residues. Germline CDR1 SGHTA, CDR2 FQGNSA.